This T cell receptor beta chain was sequenced in a study of T cell repertoires in cytomegalovirus infection. Concerning this clonotype itself: Its antigen is not known.

Trimming removed 0 bases from V and 7 bases from J, with 12 bases in between. CDR1 is MGHRA, CDR2 YSYEKL, per germline. CDR3 size: 15 residues. MiXCR, run by TCRdb on the reads, gives a single entry per CDR3 protein. The repertoire includes 150,000 to 200,000 distinct CDR3 sequences, less than 25% of them detected once, and around a quarter sits in the top ten. This TCR was recovered from a human donor in good health (CMV status not recorded). Some clones in this sample may be carry-over from other donors' samples. The sample here was CD8+ T cells from cultured PBMCs, taken from culture after CMV antigen stimulation. The chain carries TRBV4-1 and TRBJ1-4; maybe TRBD1 (5 bases). Here the CDR3 DNA reads TGCGCCAGCAGCCAAGATCCAGGGTGGGGTGAAAAACTGTTTTTT. This sequence encodes CASSQDPGWGEKLFF.